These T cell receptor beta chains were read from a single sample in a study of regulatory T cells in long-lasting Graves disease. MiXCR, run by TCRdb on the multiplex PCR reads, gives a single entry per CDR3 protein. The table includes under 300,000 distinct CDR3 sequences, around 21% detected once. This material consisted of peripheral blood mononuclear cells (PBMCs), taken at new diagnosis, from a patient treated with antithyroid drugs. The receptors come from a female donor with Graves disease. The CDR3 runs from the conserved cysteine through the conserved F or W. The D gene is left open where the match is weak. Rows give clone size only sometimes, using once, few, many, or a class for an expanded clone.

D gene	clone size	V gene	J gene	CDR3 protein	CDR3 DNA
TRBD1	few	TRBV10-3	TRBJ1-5	CAISGTGDGQPQHF	TGTGCCATCAGTGGGACAGGGGATGGACAGCCCCAGCATTTT
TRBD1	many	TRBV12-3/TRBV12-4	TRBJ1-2	CASSGTGEGRYGYTF	TGTGCCAGCAGTGGGACAGGGGAAGGTCGGTATGGCTACACCTTC
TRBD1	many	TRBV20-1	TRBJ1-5	CSAQTVDRLNQPQHF	TGCAGTGCTCAAACTGTGGACAGGCTCAATCAGCCCCAGCATTTT
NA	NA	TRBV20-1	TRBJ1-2	CSASRDGNYGYTF	TGCAGTGCTAGTAGGGACGGTAACTATGGCTACACCTTC
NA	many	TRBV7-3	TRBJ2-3	CASSYAASTDTQYF	TGTGCCAGCAGCTACGCAGCCTCCACAGATACGCAGTATTTT
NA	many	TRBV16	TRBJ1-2	CASSLPGSYGYTF	TGTGCCAGCAGCCTCCCAGGGTCCTATGGCTACACCTTC
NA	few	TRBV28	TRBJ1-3	CASSFLRVSGNTIYF	TGTGCCAGCAGTTTTTTAAGGGTTTCTGGAAACACCATATATTTT
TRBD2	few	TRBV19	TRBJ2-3	CASTGDSAGDTDTQYF	TGTGCCAGTACTGGAGACTCCGCGGGGGACACAGATACGCAGTATTTT
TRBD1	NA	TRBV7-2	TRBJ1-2	CASGRGDRVNYGYTF	TGTGCCAGCGGGCGGGGGGACAGGGTTAACTATGGCTACACCTTC
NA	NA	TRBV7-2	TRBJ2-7	CASSFADGYEQYF	TGTGCCAGCAGCTTCGCGGACGGATACGAGCAGTACTTC
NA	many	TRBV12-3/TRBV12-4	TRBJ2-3	CASSLRTDTQYF	TGTGCCAGCAGCCTGAGAACGGATACGCAGTATTTT
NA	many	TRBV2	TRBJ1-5	CASRGVNQPQHF	TGTGCCAGCAGAGGAGTCAATCAGCCCCAGCATTTT
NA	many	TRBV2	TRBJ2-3	CASGPDSSTDTQYF	TGTGCCAGCGGGCCCGACAGCAGCACAGATACGCAGTATTTT
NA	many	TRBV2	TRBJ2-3	CASCASRGTDTQYF	TGTGCCAGCTGTGCGTCTCGGGGCACAGATACGCAGTATTTT
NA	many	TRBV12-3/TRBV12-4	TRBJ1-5	CASSFYLDKLNQPQHF	TGTGCCAGCAGTTTCTACCTCGACAAGCTAAATCAGCCCCAGCATTTT
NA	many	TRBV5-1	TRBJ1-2	CASSPDGGFYGYTF	TGCGCCAGCAGCCCTGACGGGGGGTTCTATGGCTACACCTTC
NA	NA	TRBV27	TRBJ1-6	CASSSDSGYNSPLHF	TGTGCCAGCAGTTCGGACAGCGGATATAATTCACCCCTCCACTTT
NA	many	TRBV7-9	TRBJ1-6	CASSSTGSNNSPLHF	TGTGCCAGCAGTTCCACCGGGTCCAATAATTCACCCCTCCACTTT
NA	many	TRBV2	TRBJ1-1	CASSEQGTRNTEAFF	TGTGCCAGCAGTGAACAGGGGACCAGGAACACTGAAGCTTTCTTT